A single TCR beta chain is shown here with its context. These data originate in a study of CD8+CD57+ T cells in acquired aplastic anemia. Study summary: Mean DNA quantity obtained from sorted CD4+ and CD8+ cells was 2.5 to 4 ug. CD4+ cells from healthy donors averaged about 10 million reads.

Germline V gives CDR1 SGDLS, CDR2 YYNGEE. V was trimmed by 0 bases and J by 13 bases, leaving 19 bases between them. The CDR3 is made up of 14 amino acids. TCR beta VDJ and CDR3 were profiled, and genomic DNA was the template. MiXCR, run by TCRdb on the reads, gives a single entry per CDR3 protein. The sample records hundreds of thousands of distinct CDR3 sequences, roughly 68% being singletons. The chain combines TRBV9 with TRBJ1-1; D gene unclear. The sequence was obtained from a human donor in good health, serving as a control. Sequenced: sorted CD4+, CD8+, or CD8+CD57+ T cells (not recorded which) from PBMCs. The CDR3 region has the DNA TGTGCCAGCAGCGTAGGTATACAAGGCTACGATGGTTTCTTT. Protein sequence: CASSVGIQGYDGFF.